Below, 18 T cell receptor beta chains from the same sample are listed, as sequenced in a study of T cell responses to AZD1222 COVID-19 vaccine. Profiled with immunoSEQ multiplex PCR; TCRdb holds only in-frame clones, not every one. The data hold about 150,000 clones, with approximately 89% observed a single time. The sample here was peripheral blood, taken on day 0 of AZD1222 vaccination. All receptors derive from an adult in good health.

The chain joins TRBV6-5 to TRBJ1-1; no firm D call. Trimming left V 0 bases short and J 1 base short, with 6 bases between. The CDR3 runs 14 residues. The germline CDR1 and CDR2 sequences are MNHEY and SVGAGI. CDR3 coding DNA: TGTGCCAGCAGTTACTCGACGCAGAACACTGAAGCTTTCTTT. This translates into CASSYSTQNTEAFF.

This chain connects TRBV29-1 to TRBJ2-1; D remains ambiguous. From germline, CDR1 is SQVTM and CDR2 ANQGSEA. The CDR3 is made up of 9 amino acids. V lost 4 bases and J 10 bases, leaving 5 bases between the germline ends. CDR3: CSVGAEQFF. The CDR3, as DNA: TGCAGCGTTGGGGCCGAGCAGTTCTTC.

The V call is TRBV7-9, the J call TRBJ1-2; D is unclear. Germline V gene data show CDR1 as SEHNR and CDR2 as FQNEAQ (reference sequence). This CDR3 contains 12 residues. The V end lost 1 base, the J end lost 8 bases, and 8 bases lay between the germline ends. In DNA form, the CDR3 reads TGTGCCAGCAGCTTAGAGGCGCGGGGCTACACCTTC. Protein: CASSLEARGYTF.

The V call is TRBV28, the J call TRBJ2-7; 9 bases align to TRBD2. CDR3 length equals 16 residues. Losses at the gene ends were 2 bases for V and 6 bases for J; bases not matched to a gene: 11. Germline V gene data show CDR1 as MDHEN and CDR2 as SYDVKM. The CDR3 DNA sequence: TGTGCCAGCAGTTTAGGGGCTAGCGGGACCCGGGGCGAGCAGTACTTC. The encoded protein is CASSLGASGTRGEQYF.

The rearrangement joins TRBV28 to TRBJ1-1; D uncertain. V lost 2 bases to trimming and J lost 1 base, with 5 bases between them. The CDR3 consists of 13 residues. CDR1 and CDR2 from the germline V gene are MDHEN and SYDVKM. The CDR3 sequence: CASSLIGNTEAFF. CDR3 nucleotide sequence: TGTGCCAGCAGTTTAATTGGGAACACTGAAGCTTTCTTT.

This chain joins TRBV2 and TRBJ2-7, with D maybe TRBD1 (6 bases). Germline lookup yields CDR1 SNHLY and CDR2 FYNNEI. The V end lost 6 bases, the J end lost 6 bases, and 15 bases lay between the germline ends. The CDR3 loop spans 13 amino acids. CDR3 sequence reads: CASRTGTPSEQYF. DNA for the CDR3: TGTGCCAGCAGGACAGGTACCCCTTCCGAGCAGTACTTC.

The chain recombines TRBV24-1 with TRBJ1-2; D not certain. Germline CDR1 reads KGHDR; CDR2 reads SFDVKD. This CDR3 contains 11 residues. V was clipped by 6 bases and J by 7 bases, with 8 bases between them. The CDR3 DNA sequence: TGTGCCACCAGTCCTGGGTTTGGCTACACCTTC. It codes for CATSPGFGYTF.

This rearrangement joins TRBV3-1 (or the pseudogene TRBV3-2) to TRBJ2-7; no clear D. The germline V gene encodes CDR1 LGHDT and CDR2 YNNKEL (reference sequence). The CDR3 is 14 residues long. Trimming removed 3 bases at V and 2 bases at J, with 11 bases between. The chain's CDR3 is CASSQGHGPYEQYF. The CDR3 nucleotides are TGTGCCAGCAGCCAGGGCCACGGGCCCTACGAGCAGTACTTC.

This sequence joins TRBV5-1 and TRBJ2-7, with D possibly called TRBD1 or TRBD2 (5 bases each). The length of the CDR3 is 16 residues. V was trimmed by 4 bases and J by 2 bases, leaving 19 bases between them. CDR1 is SGHRS, CDR2 YFSETQ, per germline. In DNA form, the CDR3 reads TGCGCCAGCAGCCTCACGAGGGGTCTCATCCCCTACGAGCAGTACTTC. Its protein product is CASSLTRGLIPYEQYF.

The rearrangement uses TRBV19 and TRBJ1-5; 8 nucleotides align to TRBD1. The CDR3 covers 14 residues. V lost 5 bases and J lost 3; bases outside the gene matches: 3. The germline gives CDR1 LNHDA, CDR2 SQIVND (reference sequence). The chain's CDR3 is CASSWTGFNQPQHF. The CDR3 DNA reads as TGTGCCAGTAGTTGGACAGGGTTCAATCAGCCCCAGCATTTT. The full variable domain, in which reference TRBV19 and TRBJ1-5 provide the parts outside the CDR3, is DGGITQSPKYLFRKEGQNVTLSCEQNLNHDAMYWYRQDPGQGLRLIYYSQIVNDFQKGDIAEGYSVSREKKESFPLTVTSAQKNPTAFYLCASSWTGFNQPQHFGDGTRLSIL.

This clone is a singleton in its sample. V and J are TRBV18 and TRBJ2-7; a weak D match, TRBD1 (6 bases). The V end was cut by 3 bases, the J end by 3 bases, with 12 bases between. From germline, CDR1 is KGHSH and CDR2 LQKENI. CDR3 length: 14 residues. The DNA of the CDR3 is TGTGCCAGCTCACCGGAGACAGGCGACTACGAGCAGTACTTC. Translating it yields CASSPETGDYEQYF.

On this clone: Other DNA sequences in this specimen translate into the identical CDR3. The V gene is TRBV18, the J gene TRBJ2-3, with D unresolved. Germline lookup yields CDR1 KGHSH and CDR2 LQKENI. This CDR3 is built from 11 residues. The V and J ends lost 3 bases and 6 bases respectively, with 4 bases between them. The CDR3 sequence is CASSPWDTQYF. CDR3 sequence (DNA): TGTGCCAGCTCACCTTGGGATACGCAGTATTTT.

The chain employs TRBV3-1 (or the pseudogene TRBV3-2) and TRBJ2-1, with 7 nucleotides matching TRBD2. The CDR3 contains 15 residues. Trimming removed 2 bases from V and 7 bases from J; junction bases left unmatched: 8. Germline CDR1 is LGHDT and CDR2 is YNNKEL (reference sequence). CDR3 nucleotide sequence: TGTGCCAGCAGCCAAACCGGGACTAAGAGGAATGAGCAGTTCTTC. Translated: CASSQTGTKRNEQFF.

This clone is a singleton in its sample. The chain joins TRBV30 to TRBJ1-5; 9 nucleotides match TRBD1. J lost 3 bases, V lost 0 bases, and 3 bases had no gene match. Germline loops: CDR1 GTSNPN, CDR2 SVGIG (reference sequence). This CDR3 has 15 residues. The CDR3 is CAWSVQGAHNQPQHF. Here the CDR3 DNA reads TGTGCCTGGAGTGTACAGGGGGCCCACAATCAGCCCCAGCATTTT.

This clone was detected only once. The chain has TRBV9 and TRBJ2-1, with TRBD2 matching over 9 bases. The germline V gene has CDR1 SGDLS and CDR2 YYNGEE. V dropped 0 bases and J dropped 7; count of bases not matched to a gene: 5. This CDR3 has 15 residues. Here the CDR3 reads CASSVVSLAGNEQFF. The CDR3 DNA reads as TGTGCCAGCAGCGTAGTTAGCCTAGCGGGAAATGAGCAGTTCTTC.

Note on this clone: The sample holds other DNA sequences that translate to the same CDR3. V gene TRBV12-3 or TRBV12-4 combines with J gene TRBJ1-1; no clear D gene. The CDR3 loop spans 13 amino acids. The V gene lost 6 bases and the J gene lost 1 base, with 9 bases spanning the gap. The CDR3 sequence is CASSFDWNTEAFF. CDR3 bases: TGTGCCAGCAGCTTCGACTGGAACACTGAAGCTTTCTTT.

CDR3 loop: CASSLVRFSADNQPQHF. CDR3 sequence (DNA): TGTGCCAGCAGTTTGGTTCGGTTTAGTGCTGACAATCAGCCCCAGCATTTT. The chain is built from TRBV28 and TRBJ1-5; D is ambiguous. Looked up from germline, CDR1 is MDHEN and CDR2 is SYDVKM. The CDR3 spans 17 residues. V was shortened by 3 bases and J by 3 bases, with 18 bases between the two germline ends.

This clone appeared once. The chain uses TRBV12-3 or TRBV12-4 and TRBJ1-1; no clear D gene. Trimming shortened V by 6 bases and J by 9 bases, and 14 bases separated the two germline ends. CDR3 length equals 12 residues. This CDR3 is CASRGSDFKAFF. The CDR3, as DNA: TGTGCCAGCAGGGGAAGTGACTTTAAAGCTTTCTTT.